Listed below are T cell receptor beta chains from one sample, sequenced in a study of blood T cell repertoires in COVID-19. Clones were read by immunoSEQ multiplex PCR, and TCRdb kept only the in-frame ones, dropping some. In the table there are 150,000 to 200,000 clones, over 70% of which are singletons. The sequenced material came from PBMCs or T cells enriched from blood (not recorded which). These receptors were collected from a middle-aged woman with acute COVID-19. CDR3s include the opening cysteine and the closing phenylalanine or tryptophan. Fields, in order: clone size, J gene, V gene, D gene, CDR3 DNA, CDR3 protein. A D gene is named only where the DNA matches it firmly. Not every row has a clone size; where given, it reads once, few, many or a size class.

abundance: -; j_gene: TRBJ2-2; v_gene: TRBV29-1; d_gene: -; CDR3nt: TGCAGCGGCCTAGAAGATTTAGCCGGGGAGCTGTTTTTT; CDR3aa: CSGLEDLAGELFF
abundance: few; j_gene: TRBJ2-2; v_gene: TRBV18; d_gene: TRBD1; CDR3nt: TGTGCCAGCTCACTGCAGGGGGCGAACACCGGGGAGCTGTTTTTT; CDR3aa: CASSLQGANTGELFF
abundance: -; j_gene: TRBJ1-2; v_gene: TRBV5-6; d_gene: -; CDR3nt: TGTGCCAGCAGCGTGCAGGAGGGGACCGGCTACACCTTC; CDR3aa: CASSVQEGTGYTF
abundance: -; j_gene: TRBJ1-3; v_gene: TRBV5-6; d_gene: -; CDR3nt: TGTGCCAGCAGCTTGGCGGGGGGAGTCGGTGGAAACACCATATATTTT; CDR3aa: CASSLAGGVGGNTIYF
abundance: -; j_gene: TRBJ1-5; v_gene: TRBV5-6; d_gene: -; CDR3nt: TGTGCCAGCAGCTTGACCGGACAGCAATCCGATCAGCCCCAGCATTTT; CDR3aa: CASSLTGQQSDQPQHF
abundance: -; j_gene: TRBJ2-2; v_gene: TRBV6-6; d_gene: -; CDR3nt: TGTGCCAGCAGTTTACAGGGCCACACCGGGGAGCTGTTTTTT; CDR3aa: CASSLQGHTGELFF
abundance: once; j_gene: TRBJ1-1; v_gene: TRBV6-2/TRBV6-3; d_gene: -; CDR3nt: TGTGCCAGCAGTGTACGGCAGGGAAGTATGGCTTTCTTT; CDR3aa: CASSVRQGSMAFF
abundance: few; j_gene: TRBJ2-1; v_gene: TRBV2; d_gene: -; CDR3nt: TGTGCCAGCAGTCCCAGCGGGCTCCCCTACAATGAGCAGTTCTTC; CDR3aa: CASSPSGLPYNEQFF
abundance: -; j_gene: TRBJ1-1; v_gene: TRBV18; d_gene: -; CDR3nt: TGTGCCAGCTCACCAAGCAGGGTGAACACTGAAGCTTTCTTT; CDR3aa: CASSPSRVNTEAFF
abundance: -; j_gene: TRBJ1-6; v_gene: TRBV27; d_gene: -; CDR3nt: TGTGCCAGCACCCCTCTGGGACAAACAAATTCACCCCTCCACTTT; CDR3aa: CASTPLGQTNSPLHF
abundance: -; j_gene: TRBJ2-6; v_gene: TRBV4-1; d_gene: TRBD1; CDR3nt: TGCGCCAGCAGCCAAGTTTCCAGGGCAGGGGGCCTCGCTGGGGCCAACGTCCTGACTTTC; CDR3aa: CASSQVSRAGGLAGANVLTF
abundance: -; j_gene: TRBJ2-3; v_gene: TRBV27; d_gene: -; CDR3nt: TGTGCCAGCAGTTGGTCCAGCGCCGATGGAGATACGCAGTATTTT; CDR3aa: CASSWSSADGDTQYF
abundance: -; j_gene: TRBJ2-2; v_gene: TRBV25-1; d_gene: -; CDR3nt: TGTGCCAGCAGTGGGCCTATCGGGAAAGGGTCCACCGGGGAGCTGTTTTTT; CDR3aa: CASSGPIGKGSTGELFF
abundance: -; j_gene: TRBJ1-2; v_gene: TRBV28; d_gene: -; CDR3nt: TGTGCCAGCAGTTCCTATCAAGGGGGACGGGTCTATGGCTACACCTTC; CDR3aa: CASSSYQGGRVYGYTF
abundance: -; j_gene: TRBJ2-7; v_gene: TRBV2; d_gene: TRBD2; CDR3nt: TGTGCCAGCAGTGAAGCCGTTACTAGCGGTCCCTCCTACGAGCAGTACTTC; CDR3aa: CASSEAVTSGPSYEQYF
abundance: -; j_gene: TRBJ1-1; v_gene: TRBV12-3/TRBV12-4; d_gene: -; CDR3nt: TGTGCCAGCAGTTTGGGCATCCCCACTGAAGCTTTCTTT; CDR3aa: CASSLGIPTEAFF
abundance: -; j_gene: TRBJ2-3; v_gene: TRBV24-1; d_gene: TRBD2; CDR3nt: TGTGCCACCAGTGACTCACTAGCGGGTAACACAGATACGCAGTATTTT; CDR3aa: CATSDSLAGNTDTQYF
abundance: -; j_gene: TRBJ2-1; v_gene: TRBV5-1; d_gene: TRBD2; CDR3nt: TGCGCCAGCAGCTTGGTCGGGGAGGGGCAGTTCTTC; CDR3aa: CASSLVGEGQFF
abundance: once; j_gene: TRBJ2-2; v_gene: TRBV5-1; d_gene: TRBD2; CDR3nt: TGCGCCAGCAGCCCTCTAGCGGGAGGGGATACCGGGGAGCTGTTTTTT; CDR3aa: CASSPLAGGDTGELFF
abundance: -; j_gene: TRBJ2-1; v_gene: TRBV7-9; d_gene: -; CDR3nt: TGTGCCAGCAGCTTTTGGCGGACTATAAACAATGAGCAGTTCTTC; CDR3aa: CASSFWRTINNEQFF
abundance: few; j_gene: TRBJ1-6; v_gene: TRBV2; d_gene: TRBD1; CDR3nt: TGTGCCAGCAGCAGGGGGGACGGGTCACCCCTCCACTTT; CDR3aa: CASSRGDGSPLHF
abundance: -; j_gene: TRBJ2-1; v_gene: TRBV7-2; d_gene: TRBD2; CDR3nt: TGTGCCAGCAGCTTAGAGGGTCTAGCGGGACTCGGTGAGCAGTTCTTC; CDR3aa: CASSLEGLAGLGEQFF
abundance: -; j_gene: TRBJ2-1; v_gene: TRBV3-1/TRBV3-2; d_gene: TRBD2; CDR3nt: TGTGCCAGCAGCCAAGGGGGACTACTCAGTGAGCAGTTCTTC; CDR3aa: CASSQGGLLSEQFF
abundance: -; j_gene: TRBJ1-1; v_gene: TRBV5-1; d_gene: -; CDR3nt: TGCGCCAGCAGCTCAGGACAAGGGCACACTGAAGCTTTCTTT; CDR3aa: CASSSGQGHTEAFF
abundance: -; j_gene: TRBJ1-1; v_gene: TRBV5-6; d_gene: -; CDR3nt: TGTGCCAGCAGCGCCGTCTGGACAGATAGGGACACTGAAGCTTTCTTT; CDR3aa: CASSAVWTDRDTEAFF
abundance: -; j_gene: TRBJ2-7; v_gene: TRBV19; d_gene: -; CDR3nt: TGTGCCAGTAGTATTGTGGAGAGCTCCTACGAGCAGTACTTC; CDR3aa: CASSIVESSYEQYF
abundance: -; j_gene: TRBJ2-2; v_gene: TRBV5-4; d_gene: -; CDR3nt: TGTGCCAGCAGCCAGCTGTGGGAGGCCACCGGGGAGCTGTTTTTT; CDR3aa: CASSQLWEATGELFF